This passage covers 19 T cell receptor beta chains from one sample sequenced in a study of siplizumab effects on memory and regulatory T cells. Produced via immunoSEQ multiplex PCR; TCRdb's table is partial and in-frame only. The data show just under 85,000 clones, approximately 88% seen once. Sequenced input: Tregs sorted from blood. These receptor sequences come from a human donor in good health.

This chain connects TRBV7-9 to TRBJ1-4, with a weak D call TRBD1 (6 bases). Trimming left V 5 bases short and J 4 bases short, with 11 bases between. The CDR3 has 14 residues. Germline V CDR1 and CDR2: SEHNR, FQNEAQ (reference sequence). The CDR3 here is CASSPTGHNEKLFF. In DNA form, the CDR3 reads TGTGCCAGCAGCCCGACAGGCCATAATGAAAAACTGTTTTTT.

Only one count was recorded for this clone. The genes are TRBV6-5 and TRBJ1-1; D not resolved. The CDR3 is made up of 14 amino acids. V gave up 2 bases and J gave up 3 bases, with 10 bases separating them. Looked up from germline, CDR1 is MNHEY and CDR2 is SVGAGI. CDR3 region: CASSYERADTEAFF. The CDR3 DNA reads TGTGCCAGCAGTTACGAACGGGCAGACACTGAAGCTTTCTTT.

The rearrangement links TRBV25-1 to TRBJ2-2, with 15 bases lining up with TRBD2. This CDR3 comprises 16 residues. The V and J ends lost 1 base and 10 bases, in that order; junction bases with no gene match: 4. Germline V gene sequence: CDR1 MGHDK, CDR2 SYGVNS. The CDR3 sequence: CASSEWTSGGAEELFF. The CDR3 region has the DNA TGTGCCAGCAGTGAATGGACTAGCGGGGGGGCAGAGGAGCTGTTTTTT. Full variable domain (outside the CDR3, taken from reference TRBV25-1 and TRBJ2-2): EADIYQTPRYLVIGTGKKITLECSQTMGHDKMYWYQQDPGMELHLIHYSYGVNSTEKGDLSSESTVSRIRTEHFPLTLESARPSHTSQYLCASSEWTSGGAEELFFGEGSRLTVL.

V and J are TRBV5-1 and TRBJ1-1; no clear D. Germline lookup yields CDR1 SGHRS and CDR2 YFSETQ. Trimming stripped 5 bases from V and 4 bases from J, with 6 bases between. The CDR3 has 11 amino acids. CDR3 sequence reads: CASRDGTEAFF. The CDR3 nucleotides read TGCGCCAGCAGAGATGGCACTGAAGCTTTCTTT.

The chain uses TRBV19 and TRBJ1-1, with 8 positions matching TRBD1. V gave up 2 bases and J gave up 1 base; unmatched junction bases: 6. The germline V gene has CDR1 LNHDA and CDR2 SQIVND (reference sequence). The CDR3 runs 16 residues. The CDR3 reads CASSIKTGGGNTEAFF. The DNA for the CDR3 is TGTGCCAGTAGTATAAAAACAGGGGGAGGGAACACTGAAGCTTTCTTT.

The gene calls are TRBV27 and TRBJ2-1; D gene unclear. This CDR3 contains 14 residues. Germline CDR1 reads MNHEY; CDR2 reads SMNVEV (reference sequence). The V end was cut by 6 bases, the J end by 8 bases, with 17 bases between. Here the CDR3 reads CASSLMDASYEQFF. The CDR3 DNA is TGTGCCAGCAGCCTCATGGATGCCTCTTATGAGCAGTTCTTC.

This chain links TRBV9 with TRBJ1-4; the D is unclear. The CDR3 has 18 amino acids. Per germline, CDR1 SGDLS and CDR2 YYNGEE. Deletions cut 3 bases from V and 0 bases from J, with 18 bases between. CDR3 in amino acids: CASSAGRPTTTTNEKLFF. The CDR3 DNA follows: TGTGCCAGCAGCGCCGGTAGGCCGACAACTACAACTAATGAAAAACTGTTTTTT.

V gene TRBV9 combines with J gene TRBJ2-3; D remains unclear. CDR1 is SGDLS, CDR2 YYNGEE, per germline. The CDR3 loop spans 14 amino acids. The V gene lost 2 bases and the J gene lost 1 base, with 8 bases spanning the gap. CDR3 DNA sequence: TGTGCCAGCAGCGTTGGGCCACGCACAGATACGCAGTATTTT. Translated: CASSVGPRTDTQYF.

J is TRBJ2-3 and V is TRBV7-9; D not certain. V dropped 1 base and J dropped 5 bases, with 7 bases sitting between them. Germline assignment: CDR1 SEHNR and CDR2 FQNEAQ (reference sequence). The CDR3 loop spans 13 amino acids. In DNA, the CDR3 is TGTGCCAGCAGCTTAGGGAGAATAGATACGCAGTATTTT. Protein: CASSLGRIDTQYF.

The CDR3 DNA sequence: TGTGCCAGCAGCTTTGGGACAGGGAAGACGGTGCTTTATGGCTACACCTTC. It encodes CASSFGTGKTVLYGYTF. This sequence joins TRBV13 and TRBJ1-2; 9 bases agree with TRBD1. The junction had 13 bases not matched to a gene; V was cut back by 3 bases and J by 5 bases. The germline V gene encodes CDR1 PRHDT and CDR2 FYEKMQ (reference sequence). There are 17 residues in the CDR3.

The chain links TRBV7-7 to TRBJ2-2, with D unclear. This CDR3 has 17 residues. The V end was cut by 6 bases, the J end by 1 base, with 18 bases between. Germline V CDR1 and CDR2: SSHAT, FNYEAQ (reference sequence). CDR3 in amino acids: CASRHQTVDLNTGELFF. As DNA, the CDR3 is TGTGCCAGCAGGCACCAAACGGTAGACCTGAACACCGGGGAGCTGTTTTTT.

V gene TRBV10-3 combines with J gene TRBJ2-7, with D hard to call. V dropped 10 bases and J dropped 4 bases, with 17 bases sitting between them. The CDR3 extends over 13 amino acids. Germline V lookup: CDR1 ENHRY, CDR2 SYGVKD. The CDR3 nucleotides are TGTGCCAGCAGAGACTGGGAATTTTACGAGCAGTACTTC. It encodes CASRDWEFYEQYF.

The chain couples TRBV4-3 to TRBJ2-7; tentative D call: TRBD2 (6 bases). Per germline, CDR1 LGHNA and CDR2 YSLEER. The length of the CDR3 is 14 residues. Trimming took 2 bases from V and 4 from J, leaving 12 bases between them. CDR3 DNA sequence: TGCGCCAGCAGCCAATCGACTAGGGAGTACGAGCAGTACTTC. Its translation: CASSQSTREYEQYF.

As DNA, the CDR3 is TGTGCCAGCAGTTACTCGATATGGGGGGCGTCCTACGAGCAGTACTTC. The encoded protein is CASSYSIWGASYEQYF. The chain employs TRBV6-5 and TRBJ2-7, with D perhaps TRBD1 or TRBD2 (6 bases each). Germline CDR1 MNHEY, CDR2 SVGAGI. The V end lost 0 bases, the J end lost 1 base, and 13 bases lay between the germline ends. This CDR3 is 16 amino acids long.

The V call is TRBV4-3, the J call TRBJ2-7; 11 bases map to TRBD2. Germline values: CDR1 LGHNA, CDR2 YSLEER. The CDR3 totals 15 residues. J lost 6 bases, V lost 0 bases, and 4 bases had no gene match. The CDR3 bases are TGCGCCAGCAGCCAAGATAGCGGGGGGGCCGCCGAGCAGTACTTC. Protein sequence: CASSQDSGGAAEQYF.

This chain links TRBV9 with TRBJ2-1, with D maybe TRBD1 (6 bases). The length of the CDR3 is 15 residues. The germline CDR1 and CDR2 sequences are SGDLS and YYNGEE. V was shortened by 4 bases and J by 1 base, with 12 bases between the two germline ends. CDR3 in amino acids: CASSSGANSYNEQFF. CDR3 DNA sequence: TGTGCCAGCAGCTCAGGGGCTAATTCCTACAATGAGCAGTTCTTC.

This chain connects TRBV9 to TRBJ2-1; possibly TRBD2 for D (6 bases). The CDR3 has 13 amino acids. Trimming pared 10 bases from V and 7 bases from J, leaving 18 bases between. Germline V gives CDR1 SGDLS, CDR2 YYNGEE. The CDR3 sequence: CARPRRARNEQFF. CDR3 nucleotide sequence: TGTGCCCGACCGAGGAGGGCTAGAAATGAGCAGTTCTTC.

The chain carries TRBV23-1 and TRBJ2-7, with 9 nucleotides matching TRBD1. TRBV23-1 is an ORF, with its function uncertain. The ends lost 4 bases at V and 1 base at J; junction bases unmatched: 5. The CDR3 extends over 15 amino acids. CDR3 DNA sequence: TGCGCCAGCAGTCCACCGGGACAGGGTTCCTACGAGCAGTACTTC. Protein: CASSPPGQGSYEQYF.

In DNA form, the CDR3 reads TGCGCCAGCAGAGGGACAGCTACATACAATGAGCAGTTCTTC. Translation: CASRGTATYNEQFF. This sequence joins TRBV23-1 and TRBJ2-1, with 7 nucleotides matching TRBD1. TRBV23-1 is reported as an ORF; its role is uncertain. The CDR3 consists of 14 residues. V lost 6 bases and J lost 4; bases outside the gene matches: 6.